This is a list of T cell receptor beta chains from one sample in a study of response to subunit inactivated influenza vaccine. TCRdb re-called the RT-PCR reads with MiXCR, one entry per CDR3 protein. Of some 190,000 distinct CDR3 sequences listed, around 14% are singletons. Sequenced material: CD8+ T cells sorted from PBMCs, taken approximately 5 days after vaccination. The source of these receptors is a man aged 45 to 65 who received an inactivated influenza vaccine. Both conserved end residues are part of each CDR3. A D gene is named only where the DNA matches it firmly. Clone size is not always given. Where it is, it says once, few, many or a class for expanded clones.

>TRBJ1-1|-|15|TRBV18|-
CASSPSGPGYAEAFF
TGTGCCAGCTCACCCTCGGGCCCGGGGTACGCTGAAGCTTTCTTT
>TRBJ1-4|-|19|TRBV4-3|few
CASSQQQPYTGSNREKLFF
TGCGCCAGCAGCCAACAACAACCGTATACCGGGAGTAATAGGGAAAAACTGTTTTTT
>TRBJ2-5|TRBD2|15|TRBV6-2/TRBV6-3|many
CASSQTGTSRETQYF
TGTGCCAGCAGTCAGACCGGGACTAGCAGAGAGACCCAGTACTTC
>TRBJ2-1|-|14|TRBV7-9|-
CASSLVIGVNEQFF
TGTGCCAGCAGCTTAGTTATCGGGGTCAATGAGCAGTTCTTC
>TRBJ2-1|-|14|TRBV5-1|few
CASSLRLGGNEQFF
TGCGCCAGCAGCTTGAGGCTAGGAGGCAATGAGCAGTTCTTC
>TRBJ2-7|-|11|TRBV5-8|-
CASRSDWEQYF
TGTGCCAGCAGGTCAGACTGGGAGCAGTACTTC
>TRBJ1-5|-|14|TRBV10-3|few
CAISEAGGRQPQHF
TGTGCCATCAGTGAGGCTGGGGGCCGTCAGCCCCAGCATTTT
>TRBJ1-6|-|12|TRBV12-3/TRBV12-4|few
CASSLSLLPLHF
TGTGCCAGCAGTTTGAGCCTCCTACCCCTCCACTTT
>TRBJ2-4|TRBD2|17|TRBV7-6|-
CASSARLAGAPGDIQYF
TGTGCCAGCAGCGCCCGACTAGCGGGAGCCCCAGGGGACATTCAGTACTTC
>TRBJ2-5|TRBD2|17|TRBV7-9|-
CASSFLGAGGLQETQYF
TGTGCCAGCAGCTTCCTTGGAGCGGGAGGGCTCCAAGAGACCCAGTACTTC
>TRBJ2-1|-|13|TRBV9|-
CASSAGTYNEQFF
TGTGCCAGCAGCGCCGGCACCTACAATGAGCAGTTCTTC
>TRBJ1-2|-|11|TRBV6-4|-
CASSDSVGYTF
TGTGCCAGCAGTGACTCGGTCGGCTACACCTTC
>TRBJ2-7|-|17|TRBV12-3/TRBV12-4|few
CASSLGKPGVRGVEQYF
TGTGCCAGCAGTTTAGGAAAACCTGGAGTCAGGGGAGTAGAGCAGTACTTC
>TRBJ2-7|-|13|TRBV11-2|-
CASSSARTYEQYF
TGTGCCAGCAGCTCTGCCCGGACCTACGAGCAGTACTTC
>TRBJ2-5|-|15|TRBV7-9|few
CASSLVGPSFETQYF
TGTGCCAGCAGCTTAGTCGGCCCTAGCTTCGAGACCCAGTACTTC
>TRBJ2-7|-|13|TRBV20-1|few
CSARIRDSYEQYF
TGCAGTGCTAGAATCCGGGACTCCTACGAGCAGTACTTC
>TRBJ2-1|TRBD2|18|TRBV7-8|many
CASSLNPFPSGRNNEQFF
TGTGCCAGCAGCTTAAATCCCTTTCCTAGCGGGAGAAACAATGAGCAGTTCTTC
>TRBJ1-6|TRBD1|16|TRBV7-2|-
CASSLTGVSYNSPLHF
TGTGCCAGCAGCTTAACAGGGGTCTCCTATAATTCACCCCTCCACTTT
>TRBJ2-3|-|16|TRBV6-1|few
CASSPFLQPSTDTQYF
TGTGCCAGCAGCCCCTTCTTACAGCCTAGCACAGATACGCAGTATTTT
>TRBJ1-1|TRBD1|14|TRBV28|-
CASSPWTGGTEAFF
TGTGCCAGCAGTCCGTGGACAGGGGGTACTGAAGCTTTCTTT
>TRBJ2-7|TRBD2|15|TRBV20-1|-
CSARDLAGGIYEQYF
TGCAGTGCTAGAGATCTAGCGGGGGGGATCTACGAGCAGTACTTC
>TRBJ2-7|TRBD1|16|TRBV10-3|few
CAISESQGTGFYEQYF
TGTGCCATCAGTGAGTCCCAGGGGACAGGATTCTACGAGCAGTACTTC
>TRBJ1-2|-|13|TRBV12-3/TRBV12-4|-
CASSITGGYGYTF
TGTGCCAGCAGTATAACGGGAGGATATGGCTACACCTTC
>TRBJ2-1|-|16|TRBV20-1|-
CSAREGEESSYNEQFF
TGCAGTGCTAGAGAGGGAGAGGAAAGCTCCTACAATGAGCAGTTCTTC
>TRBJ2-7|-|13|TRBV12-3/TRBV12-4|many
CASSLEGALEQYF
TGTGCCAGCAGTTTGGAGGGAGCCCTCGAGCAGTACTTC
>TRBJ2-7|-|11|TRBV14|-
CASSQGVEQYF
TGTGCCAGCAGCCAAGGGGTCGAGCAGTACTTC
>TRBJ2-7|TRBD2|13|TRBV7-9|-
CASSSGLVYEQYF
TGTGCCAGCAGCTCTGGACTAGTCTACGAGCAGTACTTC
>TRBJ2-1|TRBD2|18|TRBV12-3/TRBV12-4|many
CASSPGLAGGLSYNEQFF
TGTGCCAGCAGTCCGGGACTAGCGGGAGGTCTGTCCTACAATGAGCAGTTCTTC
>TRBJ2-7|TRBD1|14|TRBV15|many
CATSRATGGYEQYF
TGTGCCACCAGCAGAGCGACAGGGGGCTACGAGCAGTACTTC
>TRBJ1-1|-|15|TRBV4-1|-
CASSQDNPGSTEAFF
TGCGCCAGCAGCCAAGATAACCCGGGGTCCACTGAAGCTTTCTTT
>TRBJ2-3|-|14|TRBV5-1|-
CASSLLPGTDTQYF
TGCGCCAGCAGCTTGCTCCCGGGGACAGATACGCAGTATTTT
>TRBJ2-7|-|14|TRBV28|few
CASSFAISSYEQYF
TGTGCCAGCAGCTTCGCTATAAGCTCCTACGAGCAGTACTTC
>TRBJ2-2|-|18|TRBV11-1|few
CASSLSPLRGSSTGELFF
TGTGCCAGCAGCTTAAGCCCACTCCGGGGAAGTAGCACCGGGGAGCTGTTTTTT
>TRBJ2-7|-|11|TRBV20-1|few
CSADFSYEQYF
TGCAGTGCTGACTTTTCCTACGAGCAGTACTTC
>TRBJ2-5|TRBD2|14|TRBV11-2|-
CASSLNSGAETQYF
TGTGCCAGCAGCCTAAATAGCGGGGCGGAGACCCAGTACTTC
>TRBJ2-1|-|15|TRBV15|few
CATAETGVAYNEQFF
TGTGCCACCGCGGAAACGGGAGTCGCCTACAATGAGCAGTTCTTC
>TRBJ2-3|-|15|TRBV6-5|-
CASSSKQGWADTQYF
TGTGCCAGCAGTTCAAAACAGGGTTGGGCAGATACGCAGTATTTT
>TRBJ2-5|-|11|TRBV2|-
CASIELETQYF
TGTGCCAGCATAGAGTTGGAGACCCAGTACTTC
>TRBJ2-7|-|13|TRBV4-1|few
CASSQTGFSEQYF
TGCGCCAGCAGCCAAACAGGGTTTAGCGAGCAGTACTTC
>TRBJ2-5|-|12|TRBV28|few
CASIGVRETQYF
TGTGCCAGCATTGGCGTTCGTGAGACCCAGTACTTC
>TRBJ2-1|-|15|TRBV28|few
CASSQPGMPYNEQFF
TGTGCCAGCAGTCAACCGGGTATGCCCTACAATGAGCAGTTCTTC
>TRBJ2-2|-|14|TRBV12-3/TRBV12-4|few
CASSLLMSTGELFF
TGTGCCAGCAGTTTATTAATGTCAACCGGGGAGCTGTTTTTT
>TRBJ2-1|-|13|TRBV12-3/TRBV12-4|-
CASSLVRPDEQFF
TGTGCCAGCAGTTTAGTTCGGCCCGATGAGCAGTTCTTC
>TRBJ2-1|-|14|TRBV27|-
CASSFGPGLPEQFF
TGTGCCAGCAGTTTCGGCCCTGGTCTACCTGAGCAGTTCTTC
>TRBJ2-3|-|15|TRBV9|few
CATAKEGGVTDTQYF
TGTGCCACAGCGAAAGAGGGGGGAGTCACAGATACGCAGTATTTT